The clone carrying this T cell receptor (beta chain) showed up many times. Its antigen is as yet unknown. These data come from a study of T-cell reconstitution after alpha-beta-depleted transplantation in children. Germline assignment: CDR1 MDHEN and CDR2 SYDVKM. The CDR3 is made up of 13 amino acids. The V end was cut by 3 bases, the J end by 4 bases, with 8 bases between. The TCRbeta library incorporated unique molecular identifiers. A single record per CDR3 protein comes from TCRdb applying MiXCR to the PCR reads. The top ten hold 8.5% to 9.5% of the sample, which has about 290,000 distinct CDR3 sequences, less than 9.5% seen once. Study-wide points: Surviving recipient T cells and thymic progenitors produced the high day-60 TCRbeta diversity seen in some patients. Roughly two months post-transplant, alpha-beta T cells reportedly originated from several hundred graft clones that had expanded. Newly produced T cells mostly provided counts and TCRbeta diversity after one year, as hyperexpanded clones declined.

The V call is TRBV28, the J call TRBJ2-3; no firm D call. The receptor was derived from a female patient aged 2-15 years who had a stem cell transplant for Fanconi anemia, so the T cells may come from the graft donor. The material sequenced was peripheral blood, taken 360 days after TCRalphabeta/CD19-depleted stem cell transplant. The CDR3 DNA reads as TGTGCCAGCAGTTTTCAGGCCGCAGATACGCAGTATTTT. Protein: CASSFQAADTQYF.